This T cell receptor beta chain was identified during a study of human T cells and chemical hapten exposure. As originally analysed: Counting gave a median of roughly 97,000 TCRs per sample, with values ranging from about 23,224 to 690,600. In TCRdb, the RACE reads were re-called with MiXCR into one record per CDR3 protein. The V and J calls shown here were made by TCRdb, not taken from the authors' results. Found here are about 69,000 distinct CDR3 sequences, 10% of them singletons; the top ten hold 6.5% to 8.5%. Specified time point: patch test 2, 6 weeks after DPC sensitization. Noted treatment: therapeutic diphenylcyclopropenone sensitization with weekly scalp DPC. This CDR3 region has 15 residues. Between the trimmed V and J ends, which lost 0 bases and 5 bases, there was a span of 15 bases. Germline-derived CDR1 and CDR2 are SGHRS and YFSETQ.

The source material was whole blood, sampled in connection with sensitization to the hapten diphenylcyclopropenone (DPC). The TCR was taken from a woman between 45 and 60 years old with alopecia areata. Some clones in this sample may be carry-over from other donors' samples. The V gene is TRBV5-1, the J gene TRBJ2-7; TRBD2 is a possible D gene (6 bases). The CDR3 DNA follows: TGCGCCAGCAGCTTGGTCGCCGGGGGTGGCCACGAGCAGTACTTC. Its translation is CASSLVAGGGHEQYF.